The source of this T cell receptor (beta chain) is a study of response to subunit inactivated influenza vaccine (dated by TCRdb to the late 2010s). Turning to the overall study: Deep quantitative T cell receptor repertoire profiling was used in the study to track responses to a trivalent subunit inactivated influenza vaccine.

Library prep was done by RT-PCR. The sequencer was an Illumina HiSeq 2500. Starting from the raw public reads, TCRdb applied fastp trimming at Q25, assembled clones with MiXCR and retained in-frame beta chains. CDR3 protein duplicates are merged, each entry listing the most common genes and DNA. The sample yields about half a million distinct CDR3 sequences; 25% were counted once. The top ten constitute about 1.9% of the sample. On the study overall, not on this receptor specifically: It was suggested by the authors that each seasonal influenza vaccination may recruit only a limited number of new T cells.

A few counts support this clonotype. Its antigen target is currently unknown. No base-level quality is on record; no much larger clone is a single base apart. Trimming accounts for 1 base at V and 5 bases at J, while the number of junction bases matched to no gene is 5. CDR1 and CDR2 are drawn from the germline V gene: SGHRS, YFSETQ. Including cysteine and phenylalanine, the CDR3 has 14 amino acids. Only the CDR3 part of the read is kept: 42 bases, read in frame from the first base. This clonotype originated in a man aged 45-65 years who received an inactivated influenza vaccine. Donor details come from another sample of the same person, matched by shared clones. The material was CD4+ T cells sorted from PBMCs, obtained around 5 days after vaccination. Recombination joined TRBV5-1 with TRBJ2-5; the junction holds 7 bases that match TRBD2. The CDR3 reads CASSLMRGGETQYF. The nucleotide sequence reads TGCGCCAGCAGCTTGATGCGGGGAGGGGAGACCCAGTACTTC.